Below, 8 T cell receptor beta chains from the same sample are listed, as sequenced in a study of T cells in Graves' hyperthyroidism and ophthalmopathy (dated by TCRdb to between 2019 and 2020). The library relied on multiplex PCR. TCRdb names Illumina HiSeq 2000 as the instrument used. The TCR beta CDR3 regions were amplified from RNA transcripts. A first-round RT-PCR of the TCR CDR3 used the HTBI primer set with the Qiagen OneStep RT-PCR kit. TCRdb reworked the public reads: Q25 trimming with fastp, MiXCR clone assembly, productive beta chains retained. Under each unique CDR3 protein, matching rows form one entry showing the most common genes and DNA. The sample table holds 250,000 to 400,000 distinct CDR3 sequences, of which 12% to 15% were seen once. The ten largest make up roughly 33% of the sample. The sample was blood. All receptors derive from a woman aged 40 to 49 with Graves' ophthalmopathy.

This clonotype has ten or more counts. CDR3 nucleotide sequence: TGCAGCGTTGGAGGGCAGGCCAAACGGGACACTGAAGCTTTCTTT. It specifies CSVGGQAKRDTEAFF. The chain is built from TRBV29-1 and TRBJ1-1; no clear D. The CDR3 sequence is 15 residues long. Germline values: CDR1 SQVTM, CDR2 ANQGSEA. Trimming removed 4 bases from V and 3 bases from J, with 18 bases in between.

There are a few counts of this clonotype. The chain is built from TRBV4-1 and TRBJ2-1; TRBD1 matches at 9 bases. The length of the CDR3 is 15 residues. Germline lookup yields CDR1 MGHRA and CDR2 YSYEKL. V lost 6 bases to trimming and J lost 8 bases; unmatched junction nucleotides: 11. As DNA, the CDR3 is TGCGCCAGCAGGCAACAGGGGGCCTCGGTCCATGAGCAGTTCTTC. As protein: CASRQQGASVHEQFF.

This clonotype was counted between two and nine times. The rearrangement links TRBV5-1 to TRBJ2-2; D may be TRBD1 (5 bases). The CDR3 runs 14 residues. The V gene lost 7 bases and the J gene lost 0 bases, with 10 bases spanning the gap. Germline-derived CDR1 and CDR2 are SGHRS and YFSETQ. The CDR3, as DNA: TGCGCCAGCCGACCAGGGTCGAACACCGGGGAGCTGTTTTTT. Its protein product is CASRPGSNTGELFF.

The V gene is TRBV7-2, the J gene TRBJ2-1, with 7 bases that match TRBD2. CDR1 and CDR2 from the germline V gene are SGHTA and FQGNSA. J gave up 5 bases and V 1 base, and 5 bases lay outside the gene matches. CDR3 length: 15 amino acids. The CDR3 spells CASSLEGTTHNEQFF. CDR3 bases: TGTGCCAGCAGCTTAGAGGGGACTACTCACAATGAGCAGTTCTTC.

In its sample, this clonotype was seen many times. The chain carries TRBV14 and TRBJ2-3; 10 bases agree with TRBD2. The trim removed 0 bases at V and 5 bases at J, leaving 8 bases unmatched. There are 17 residues in the CDR3. Germline lookup yields CDR1 SGHDN and CDR2 FVKESK. Here the CDR3 reads CASSQDLRTSGIDTQYF. CDR3 bases: TGTGCCAGCAGCCAAGATCTAAGGACTAGCGGAATAGATACGCAGTATTTT.

The J gene is TRBJ2-7, the V gene TRBV18; 7 nucleotides align to TRBD1. Germline CDR1 and CDR2: KGHSH and LQKENI. This CDR3 comprises 15 residues. V dropped 4 bases and J dropped 4; count of bases not matched to a gene: 10. CDR3 DNA: TGTGCCAGCTCACACAGGGACAGCAGTCTTTACGAGCAGTACTTC. This encodes CASSHRDSSLYEQYF.

The chain joins TRBV25-1 to TRBJ1-6; weak D call: TRBD1 (6 bases). V was shortened by 1 base and J by 5 bases, with 9 bases between the two germline ends. From germline, CDR1 is MGHDK and CDR2 SYGVNS. The CDR3 loop spans 15 amino acids. The CDR3 DNA is TGTGCCAGCAGTGAATGGTCAGGGGATAATTCACCCCTCCACTTT. Translated, it gives CASSEWSGDNSPLHF.

In its sample, this clonotype was seen many times. The CDR3 sequence: CASSEAMGHMNTEAFF. The CDR3 nucleotides read TGTGCCAGCAGTGAAGCAATGGGACACATGAACACTGAAGCTTTCTTT. V usage is TRBV2 and J usage is TRBJ1-1; TRBD1 might be the D (6 bases). There are 16 residues in the CDR3. V gave up 0 bases and J gave up 0 bases, with 11 bases separating them. Germline V lookup: CDR1 SNHLY, CDR2 FYNNEI.